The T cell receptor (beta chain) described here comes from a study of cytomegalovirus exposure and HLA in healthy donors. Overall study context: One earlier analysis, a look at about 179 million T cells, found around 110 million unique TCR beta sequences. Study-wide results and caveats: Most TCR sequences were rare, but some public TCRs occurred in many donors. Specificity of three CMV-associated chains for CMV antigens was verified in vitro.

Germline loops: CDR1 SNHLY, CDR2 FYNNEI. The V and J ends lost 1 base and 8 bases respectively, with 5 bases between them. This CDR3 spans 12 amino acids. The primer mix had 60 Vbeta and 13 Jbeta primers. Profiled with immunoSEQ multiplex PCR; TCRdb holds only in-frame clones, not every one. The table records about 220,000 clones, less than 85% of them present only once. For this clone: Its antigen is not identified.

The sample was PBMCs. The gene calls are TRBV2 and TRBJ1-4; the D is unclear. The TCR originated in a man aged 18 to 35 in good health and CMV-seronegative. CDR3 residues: CASSEEEEKLFF. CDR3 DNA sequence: TGTGCCAGCAGTGAAGAGGAGGAAAAACTGTTTTTT.